A selection of T cell receptor beta chains follows, all from one sample in a study of blood T cell repertoires in COVID-19. Profiled with immunoSEQ multiplex PCR; TCRdb holds only in-frame clones, not every one. The table includes approximately 140,000 clones, about nine tenths detected once. The sequenced sample consisted of peripheral blood. The source of these receptors is a human donor in a cohort sampled during active COVID-19. Each CDR3 is given without its conserved first and last residue.

TRBJ2-1 | TRBV7-8 | ASSLRLAGSYNEQF
TRBJ2-7 | TRBV7-8 | ASSVDYQYEQY
TRBJ2-2 | TRBV5-6 | ASSISQGVGTGELF
TRBJ2-2 | TRBV7-3 | ASSLRGLAGGTGELF
TRBJ2-1 | TRBV6-5 | ASRPQGIAYNEQF
TRBJ1-5 | TRBV19 | ASTRDRSSNQPQH
TRBJ2-2 | TRBV5-5 | ASSPRLAGGNTGELF
TRBJ1-1 | TRBV5-6 | ASRRRGADTEAF
TRBJ1-1 | TRBV4-2 | ASSLETGATEAF
TRBJ2-7 | TRBV28 | ASRTSGRDSGYEQY
TRBJ2-3 | TRBV7-3 | ASSSGTGYTDTQY
TRBJ2-1 | TRBV20-1 | SATSYNEQF
TRBJ2-7 | TRBV28 | AIERTGQTYEQY
TRBJ2-2 | TRBV19 | ASSRRQGHTGELF
TRBJ2-3 | TRBV7-2 | ASSTTSTDTQY
TRBJ2-7 | TRBV5-1 | ASSFTGTSFYEQY
TRBJ1-1 | TRBV7-2 | ASSLDGPEEAF
TRBJ2-1 | TRBV7-3 | ASSLKGTGGYNEQF
TRBJ2-7 | TRBV9 | ASSVGQGTYEQY
TRBJ2-3 | TRBV2 | ASSENSVGTDTQY
TRBJ2-7 | TRBV28 | ASRSGTSGSHEQY
TRBJ2-1 | TRBV30 | AWSKTGKGVGQF
TRBJ2-2 | TRBV7-9 | ASSQTGFTGELF
TRBJ2-4 | TRBV5-1 | ASSDSGTPNIQY
TRBJ2-7 | TRBV5-8 | ASSLVSGGPYEQY
TRBJ1-5 | TRBV2 | ASTMTGDNQPQH
TRBJ2-1 | TRBV4-1 | ASTSRGNAYNEQF
TRBJ2-1 | TRBV4-1 | ASSQVLAGTSYNEQF
TRBJ2-5 | TRBV7-2 | ASSALQKTQY
TRBJ2-3 | TRBV27 | ASSIAGPLDTQY
TRBJ2-5 | TRBV9 | ASSVVQGAGETQY
TRBJ2-4 | TRBV11-1 | ASSSGTATAKNIQY
TRBJ2-3 | TRBV13 | ASSLRTSGSTDTQY
TRBJ2-7 | TRBV28 | ASRTPPGQGSYEQY
TRBJ1-2 | TRBV25-1 | ASSYRDGYT
TRBJ2-7 | TRBV5-4 | ASSLGGRDSYEQY
TRBJ1-2 | TRBV7-2 | ASSLQGGAYGYT
TRBJ2-3 | TRBV5-1 | ASSLGIAGGSTDTQY
TRBJ2-7 | TRBV2 | ASRKQGNPYEQY
TRBJ2-7 | TRBV5-5 | ASSFSGSIYEQY
TRBJ2-5 | TRBV9 | ASSVAGTGLGETQY
TRBJ2-1 | TRBV10-3 | AISETSGGDNEQF